The clone carrying this TCR beta chain occurred many times. The antigen is unknown. This sample was taken from a study of T cells after yellow fever vaccination. Each CDR3 protein gets one entry after TCRdb re-called the 5' RACE reads with MiXCR. This sample has 95,000 to 150,000 distinct CDR3 sequences, with more than 6.5% found just once. The CDR3 has 16 residues. Germline V CDR1 and CDR2: SGHTS, YDEGEE. Trimming at V came to 4 bases and at J to 4 bases, leaving 8 bases not matched to a gene. General observations from the study: Weaker overall was a secondary response that nonetheless peaked faster, on day 5 versus 15. Abundant clonotypes (contaminants from the bulk population) could be present in FACS-sorted repertoires. Reappearance after the booster was seen for most primary-vaccination clones, at 95% to 97% CD4 and 85% to 90% CD8.

The receptor comes from a man aged 18 to 29 who received the YFV17D yellow fever vaccine. The rearrangement uses TRBV5-8 and TRBJ2-5; 12 bases match TRBD2. Source: CD4+ T cells sorted from PBMCs, taken approximately 11 days after the first yellow fever vaccination. CDR3 coding DNA: TGTGCCAGCAGCGCCGGGACTAGCGGGTCAGGAGAGACCCAGTACTTC. Translating it yields CASSAGTSGSGETQYF.